One sample yielded the 6 T cell receptor beta chains listed below, sequenced in a study of blood T cell repertoires in COVID-19. Generated by immunoSEQ multiplex PCR, the TCRdb table keeps only in-frame clones and is missing some. This sample has around 170,000 clones; 86% occur once, and the top ten carry 3.5% to 4%. What was sequenced was peripheral blood. These receptors came from a woman in her 70s with acute or convalescent COVID-19.

V is TRBV7-2 and J is TRBJ2-7, with no clear D. The germline V and J ends were trimmed by 6 bases and 2 bases, with 11 bases remaining between them. Germline V CDR1 and CDR2: SGHTA, FQGNSA. The CDR3 extends over 13 amino acids. The CDR3 DNA follows: TGTGCCAGCAGTTCTTCCCAGACCTACGAGCAGTACTTC. Its protein product is CASSSSQTYEQYF.

The chain links TRBV19 to TRBJ1-4; 9 bases align to TRBD1. Trimming cost V 5 bases and J 10 bases; bases outside gene matches: 5. Germline CDR1 is LNHDA and CDR2 is SQIVND (reference sequence). The CDR3 is made up of 13 amino acids. Here the CDR3 reads CASSSAGQGKLFF. The CDR3 DNA reads TGTGCCAGTAGTTCGGCGGGACAGGGAAAACTGTTTTTT.

In regard to this clone: At the DNA level, this CDR3 is encoded by other sequences in the same sample as well. The V and J genes are TRBV6-5 and TRBJ1-6, with 7 positions matching TRBD1. With V trimmed by 4 bases and J by 6 bases, 6 bases remained unmatched. The CDR3 sequence is 15 residues long. Germline CDR1 is MNHEY and CDR2 is SVGAGI. The CDR3 nucleotides are TGTGCCAGCAGTTCCTCCGGGACAGCTAATTCACCCCTCCACTTT. Protein: CASSSSGTANSPLHF.

The chain is built from TRBV28 and TRBJ2-2, with 7 bases matching TRBD2. Germline CDR1 and CDR2: MDHEN and SYDVKM. Trimming took 3 bases from V and 3 from J; bases not matched to a gene: 1. The CDR3 is made up of 14 amino acids. The CDR3 reads CASSLGGYTGELFF. The CDR3 bases are TGTGCCAGCAGTTTGGGGGGGTACACCGGGGAGCTGTTTTTT.

The chain carries TRBV19 and TRBJ1-5, with 11 nucleotides matching TRBD1. CDR3 length: 15 amino acids. CDR1 and CDR2 (germline): LNHDA, SQIVND (reference sequence). V lost 2 bases, J lost 10 bases, and 7 bases stayed unmatched. CDR3 amino acids: CASSIRGTGGFPQHF. The CDR3 DNA reads TGTGCCAGTAGTATAAGAGGGACAGGGGGTTTTCCCCAGCATTTT.

The V and J genes are TRBV10-3 and TRBJ2-7, with D tentatively TRBD1 (5 bases). Germline CDR1 and CDR2: ENHRY and SYGVKD. Deletions cut 10 bases from V and 3 bases from J, with 16 bases between. This CDR3 region has 13 residues. This CDR3 reads CATLGPEIYEQYF. CDR3 DNA sequence: TGTGCCACCCTGGGGCCCGAGATCTACGAGCAGTACTTC.